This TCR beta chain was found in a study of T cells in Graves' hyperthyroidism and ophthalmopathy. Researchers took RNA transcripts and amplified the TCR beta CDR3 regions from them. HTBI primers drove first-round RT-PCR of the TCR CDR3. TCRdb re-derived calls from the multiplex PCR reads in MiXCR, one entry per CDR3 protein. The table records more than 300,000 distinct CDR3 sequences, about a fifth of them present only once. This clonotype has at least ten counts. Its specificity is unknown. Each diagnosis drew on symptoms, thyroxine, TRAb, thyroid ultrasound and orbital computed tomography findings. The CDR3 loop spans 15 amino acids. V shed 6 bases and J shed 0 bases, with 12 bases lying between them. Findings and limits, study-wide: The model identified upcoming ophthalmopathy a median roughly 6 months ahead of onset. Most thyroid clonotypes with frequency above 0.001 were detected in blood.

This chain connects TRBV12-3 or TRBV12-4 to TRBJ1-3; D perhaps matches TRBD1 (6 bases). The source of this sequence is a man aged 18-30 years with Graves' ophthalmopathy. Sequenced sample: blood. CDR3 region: CASRIDRLSGNTIYF. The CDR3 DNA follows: TGTGCCAGCAGGATCGACAGGCTCTCTGGAAACACCATATATTTT.